The 22 T cell receptor beta chains listed next were all sequenced from one sample in a study of shared clonotypes between healthy human individuals. The repertoire was sequenced with immunoSEQ multiplex PCR; TCRdb's copy has only in-frame clones and lacks some. The repertoire holds 600,000 to 750,000 clones, with around 91% as singletons. Sequences were obtained from memory CD8+ T cells from PBMCs. Subset reported: CD45RO+ cells pooled with CCR7-negative TemRA cells. These receptors all come from a man aged 18 to 35 in good health. Some clones in this sample may be carry-over from other donors' samples.

The chain links TRBV7-8 to TRBJ2-7; possibly TRBD1 for D (5 bases). The CDR3 sequence is 14 residues long. The germline V gene has CDR1 SGHVS and CDR2 FQNEAQ. Trimming cost V 0 bases and J 3 bases, with 9 bases left between them. The CDR3: CASSLAGQGYEQYF. The CDR3 nucleotides are TGTGCCAGCAGCTTAGCGGGTCAGGGCTACGAGCAGTACTTC.

The gene calls are TRBV7-6 and TRBJ1-3; maybe TRBD1 (5 bases). This CDR3 region has 19 residues. Between the trimmed V and J ends, which lost 2 bases and 0 bases, there was a span of 20 bases. Germline CDR1 SGHVS, CDR2 FNYEAQ. CDR3 residues: CASSLMVRARQNSGNTIYF. The CDR3 DNA is TGTGCCAGCAGCTTAATGGTCCGAGCCAGACAGAACTCTGGAAACACCATATATTTT.

The rearrangement links TRBV13 to TRBJ2-3, with 9 bases fitting TRBD1. V lost 5 bases, J lost 2 bases, and 5 bases stayed unmatched. CDR1 PRHDT and CDR2 FYEKMQ come from the germline V gene (reference sequence). The CDR3 extends over 15 amino acids. The CDR3 DNA sequence: TGTGCCAGCAGCACCCGGACAGGGGCCACAGATACGCAGTATTTT. It encodes CASSTRTGATDTQYF. Full variable domain (missing parts from reference TRBV13 and TRBJ2-3): AAGVIQSPRHLIKEKRETATLKCYPIPRHDTVYWYQQGPGQDPQFLISFYEKMQSDKGSIPDRFSAQQFSDYHSELNMSSLELGDSALYFCASSTRTGATDTQYFGPGTRLTVL.

This chain links TRBV27 with TRBJ2-7, with D hard to call. The V end was cut by 3 bases, the J end by 4 bases, with 7 bases between. From germline, CDR1 is MNHEY and CDR2 SMNVEV (reference sequence). The CDR3 covers 12 residues. In DNA, the CDR3 is TGTGCCAGCAGTTTGCGGCGATACGAGCAGTACTTC. Translation: CASSLRRYEQYF.

The chain has TRBV27 and TRBJ2-5; TRBD2 aligns across 8 bases. There are 14 residues in the CDR3. Per germline, CDR1 MNHEY and CDR2 SMNVEV (reference sequence). The J segment lost 4 bases and the V segment lost 5 bases, leaving 6 bases of the junction unmatched. CDR3: CASSPRGGGETQYF. The DNA for the CDR3 is TGTGCCAGCAGTCCCCGGGGGGGTGGAGAGACCCAGTACTTC.

This rearrangement joins TRBV9 to TRBJ1-1; D might be TRBD1 (6 bases). This CDR3 has 16 residues. Germline V lookup: CDR1 SGDLS, CDR2 YYNGEE. Trimming removed 3 bases from V and 1 base from J, with 16 bases in between. In nucleotides, the CDR3 is TGTGCCAGCAGCGCCATAGCGGAGGGGGAGAACACTGAAGCTTTCTTT. As protein: CASSAIAEGENTEAFF.

This chain connects TRBV27 to TRBJ2-2, with 11 bases matching TRBD1. The trim removed 3 bases at V and 1 base at J, leaving 7 bases unmatched. Germline V gene sequence: CDR1 MNHEY, CDR2 SMNVEV (reference sequence). CDR3 length equals 18 residues. The CDR3 sequence: CASSFHRDRGVNTGELFF. The CDR3 coding sequence is TGTGCCAGCAGTTTCCACAGGGACAGGGGGGTGAACACCGGGGAGCTGTTTTTT.

The rearrangement links TRBV11-2 to TRBJ2-2; weak D call: TRBD1 (6 bases). Trimming left V 1 base short and J 6 bases short, with 15 bases between. CDR3 length: 16 amino acids. Germline lookup yields CDR1 SGHAT and CDR2 FQNNGV. The DNA for the CDR3 is TGTGCCAGCAGCTTAGCAGGAAACAGGGTGGCCGGGGAGCTGTTTTTT. Its translation is CASSLAGNRVAGELFF.

This clone turned up a few times. The CDR3 loop is CASSSMLPNTEAFF. The CDR3 nucleotides read TGTGCCAGCAGTTCGATGTTACCGAACACTGAAGCTTTCTTT. This sequence joins TRBV27 and TRBJ1-1, with D uncertain. Germline CDR1 reads MNHEY; CDR2 reads SMNVEV (reference sequence). The CDR3 covers 14 residues. Trimming took 4 bases from V and 1 from J, leaving 10 bases between them.

The rearrangement joins TRBV9 to TRBJ1-2; D ambiguous. V was cut by 0 bases and J by 8 bases, with 11 bases left in between. Germline CDR1 reads SGDLS; CDR2 reads YYNGEE. The CDR3 runs 13 residues. The CDR3 DNA reads TGTGCCAGCAGCGTAGTCGAACAGCCGGGCTACACCTTC. Amino acid sequence: CASSVVEQPGYTF.

The chain carries TRBV5-3 and TRBJ1-2, with D maybe TRBD1 (5 bases). TRBV5-3 belongs to the ORF category, with a function that is uncertain. The CDR3 length is 13 residues. Trimming took 8 bases from V and 2 from J, leaving 13 bases between them. The chain's CDR3 is CASSPQENYGYTF. The CDR3 coding sequence is TGTGCCAGCAGCCCACAGGAGAACTATGGCTACACCTTC.

V gene TRBV6-5 combines with J gene TRBJ2-7; D is perhaps TRBD2 (6 bases). This CDR3 contains 12 residues. Trimming pared 4 bases from V and 6 bases from J, leaving 10 bases between. Germline V lookup: CDR1 MNHEY, CDR2 SVGAGI. This CDR3 reads CASSFQGGEQYF. The DNA of the CDR3 is TGTGCCAGCAGTTTCCAGGGAGGCGAGCAGTACTTC.

This chain uses TRBV9 with TRBJ2-7; D is perhaps TRBD1 (5 bases). The germline gives CDR1 SGDLS, CDR2 YYNGEE. CDR3 length equals 15 residues. Trimming stripped 0 bases from V and 6 bases from J, with 16 bases between. CDR3 nucleotides: TGTGCCAGCAGCGTAGCTCAGGGTCCTTTGGTCGAGCAGTACTTC. Amino acid sequence: CASSVAQGPLVEQYF.

The chain employs TRBV6-5 and TRBJ1-2; D gene unclear. CDR3 size: 13 residues. Trimming shortened V by 4 bases and J by 6 bases, and 12 bases separated the two germline ends. Germline V gene data show CDR1 as MNHEY and CDR2 as SVGAGI. This CDR3 is CASSSDPEHGYTF. In DNA form, the CDR3 reads TGTGCCAGCAGTTCGGACCCAGAGCATGGCTACACCTTC.

V is TRBV5-6 and J is TRBJ2-3, with D possibly matching TRBD2 (6 bases). Trimming left V 5 bases short and J 0 bases short, with 13 bases between. The CDR3 is 15 residues long. In germline, CDR1 is SGHDT, CDR2 YYEEEE. Here the CDR3 reads CASSYREASTDTQYF. CDR3 nucleotide sequence: TGTGCCAGCAGTTATAGGGAGGCGAGCACAGATACGCAGTATTTT.

The chain recombines TRBV16 with TRBJ2-5, with a weak D call TRBD1 (6 bases). Germline V gene data show CDR1 as KGHSY and CDR2 as FQNENV. Trimming removed 5 bases from V and 3 bases from J, with 16 bases in between. The CDR3 runs 15 residues. The CDR3 nucleotides are TGTGCCAGCAGCGGCCCGGGACACAAAAAAGAGACCCAGTACTTC. Protein sequence: CASSGPGHKKETQYF.

The V and J genes are TRBV5-1 and TRBJ2-7; 7 nucleotides line up with TRBD1. CDR3 length: 14 residues. Germline V gives CDR1 SGHRS, CDR2 YFSETQ. Trimming at V came to 0 bases and at J to 6 bases, leaving 6 bases not matched to a gene. This CDR3 is CASSLATGPAEQYF. The DNA of the CDR3 is TGCGCCAGCAGCTTGGCGACAGGGCCGGCCGAGCAGTACTTC.

The chain employs TRBV7-9 and TRBJ1-4, with D uncertain. Germline V gives CDR1 SEHNR, CDR2 FQNEAQ (reference sequence). V dropped 1 base and J dropped 4 bases, with 10 bases sitting between them. The CDR3 extends over 15 amino acids. CDR3 sequence (DNA): TGTGCCAGCAGCTTAGAAGTCGGATATAATGAAAAACTGTTTTTT. Protein sequence: CASSLEVGYNEKLFF.

Comment on this clone: This sample includes further DNA sequences coding for the same CDR3. The chain couples TRBV27 to TRBJ2-6; D call uncertain. Germline loops: CDR1 MNHEY, CDR2 SMNVEV (reference sequence). Trimming cost V 0 bases and J 1 base, with 7 bases left between them. This CDR3 contains 16 residues. The CDR3 sequence: CASSLSAGSGANVLTF. The CDR3 DNA is TGTGCCAGCAGTTTATCTGCCGGGTCTGGGGCCAACGTCCTGACTTTC.

The chain couples TRBV28 to TRBJ2-7; 9 bases agree with TRBD1. V lost 7 bases, J lost 3 bases, and 7 bases stayed unmatched. This CDR3 spans 14 amino acids. The germline V gene has CDR1 MDHEN and CDR2 SYDVKM. The CDR3: CASNPDRGHYEQYF. The DNA for the CDR3 is TGTGCCAGCAACCCGGACAGGGGTCACTACGAGCAGTACTTC.

V is TRBV28 and J is TRBJ2-7; 10 bases line up with TRBD2. The J segment lost 5 bases and the V segment lost 5 bases, leaving 15 bases of the junction unmatched. There are 17 residues in the CDR3. Germline-derived CDR1 and CDR2 are MDHEN and SYDVKM. Written as DNA, the CDR3 is TGTGCCAGCAGTCTCTCCCTAGCTAGCGGGAGCCTTAACGAGCAGTACTTC. Translated: CASSLSLASGSLNEQYF.

The chain links TRBV27 to TRBJ1-5; 7 positions match TRBD1. The CDR3 sequence is 15 residues long. V was clipped by 6 bases and J by 3 bases; unmatched bases: 8. Germline-derived CDR1 and CDR2 are MNHEY and SMNVEV (reference sequence). Here the CDR3 DNA reads TGTGCCAGCAGCCAGCGACAGGGAACCAATCAGCCCCAGCATTTT. Translating it yields CASSQRQGTNQPQHF.